The T cell receptor (beta chain) under discussion was sequenced for a study of cytomegalovirus exposure and HLA in healthy donors. Overall study findings and caveats: A later analysis reportedly identified an Asian-associated ancestry cluster as carrying fewer N-insertions than the approximately 640-donor mean. Some segments of the V type, notably TRBV6-2 and TRBV6-3, were excluded as indistinguishable. Association of a missense DCLRE1C variant with TCR beta V- and J-gene trimming was reported in a later analysis.

The CDR3 extends over 17 amino acids. CDR1 SEHNR and CDR2 FQNEAQ come from the germline V gene (reference sequence). The junction had 3 bases not matched to a gene; V was cut back by 3 bases and J by 3 bases. This clone was seen only a few times. Its antigen is currently unknown. The PCR had 60 Vbeta and 13 Jbeta primers. The data were produced by immunoSEQ multiplex PCR, yet TCRdb's version contains in-frame clones alone and is incomplete. The sample yields 37,000 or so clones, 80% to 90% seen once. The chain links TRBV7-9 to TRBJ2-6; 12 bases match TRBD1. The source of this sequence is a woman in her thirties or forties in good health and CMV-seronegative. The sequenced sample was PBMCs. The CDR3 bases are TGTGCCAGCAGCTTGGGACAGGGGGCGCTTGGGGCCAACGTCCTGACTTTC. It is translated as CASSLGQGALGANVLTF.